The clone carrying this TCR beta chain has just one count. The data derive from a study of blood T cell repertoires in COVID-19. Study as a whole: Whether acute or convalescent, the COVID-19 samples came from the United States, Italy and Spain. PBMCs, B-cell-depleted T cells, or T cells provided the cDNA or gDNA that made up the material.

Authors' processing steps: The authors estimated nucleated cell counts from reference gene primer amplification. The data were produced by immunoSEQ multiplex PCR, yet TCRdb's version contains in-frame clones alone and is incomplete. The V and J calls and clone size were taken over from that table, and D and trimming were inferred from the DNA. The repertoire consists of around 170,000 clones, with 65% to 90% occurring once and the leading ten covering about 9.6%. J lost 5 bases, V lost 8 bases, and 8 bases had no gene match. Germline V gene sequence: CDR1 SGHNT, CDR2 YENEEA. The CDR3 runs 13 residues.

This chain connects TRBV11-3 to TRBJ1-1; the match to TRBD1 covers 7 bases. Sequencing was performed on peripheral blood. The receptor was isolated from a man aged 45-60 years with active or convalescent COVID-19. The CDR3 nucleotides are TGTGCCAGCGGCCCGACAGGGAGGACTGAAGCTTTCTTT. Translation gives CASGPTGRTEAFF. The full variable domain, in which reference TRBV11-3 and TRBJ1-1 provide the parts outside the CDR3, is EAGVVQSPRYKIIEKKQPVAFWCNPISGHNTLYWYLQNLGQGPELLIRYENEEAVDDSQLPKDRFSAERLKGVDSTLKIQPAELGDSAVYLCASGPTGRTEAFFGQGTRLTVV.